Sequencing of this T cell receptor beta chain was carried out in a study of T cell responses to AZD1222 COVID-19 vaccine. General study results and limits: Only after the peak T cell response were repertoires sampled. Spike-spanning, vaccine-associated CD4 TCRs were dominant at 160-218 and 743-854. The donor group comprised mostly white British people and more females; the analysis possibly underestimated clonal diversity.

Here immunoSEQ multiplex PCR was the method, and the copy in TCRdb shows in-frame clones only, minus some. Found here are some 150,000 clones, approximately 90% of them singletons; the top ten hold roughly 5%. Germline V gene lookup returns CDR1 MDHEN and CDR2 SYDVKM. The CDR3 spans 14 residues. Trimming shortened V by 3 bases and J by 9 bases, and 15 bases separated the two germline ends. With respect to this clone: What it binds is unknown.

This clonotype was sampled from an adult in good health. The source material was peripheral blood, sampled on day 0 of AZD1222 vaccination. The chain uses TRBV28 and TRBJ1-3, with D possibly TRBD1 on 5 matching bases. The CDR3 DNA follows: TGTGCCAGCAGTTTCTCAGGGCGGTTAGCCACCATATATTTT. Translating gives CASSFSGRLATIYF.